The 14 T cell receptor beta chains listed next were all sequenced from one sample in a study of T cells after yellow fever vaccination (dated by TCRdb to between 2017 and 2020). Libraries were built with 5' RACE. This sample was sequenced with an Illumina HiSeq 2500. The public reads were reprocessed in TCRdb via fastp at Q25 and MiXCR, keeping in-frame beta chains. Rows are unified per CDR3 protein, each entry keeping the most common DNA and genes. This sample gives 200,000 to 300,000 distinct CDR3 sequences in total; 10% to 15% of them show up just once. Of the sample, less than 0.55% is held by the ten largest clones. The meaning of the sample's treatment or condition label: live attenuated yellow fever vaccine strain. This specimen was CD4+ T cells sorted from PBMCs, taken 45 days after the yellow fever booster vaccination. The source of these receptors is a man younger than 45 who received the YFV17D yellow fever vaccine.

This clonotype was found many times. Written as DNA, the CDR3 is TGTGCCAGCAGCTTCCGGGGTGGAGATACGCAGTATTTT. Translated, it gives CASSFRGGDTQYF. The rearrangement joins TRBV7-8 to TRBJ2-3, with D maybe TRBD2 (5 bases). V gave up 3 bases and J gave up 5 bases, with 9 bases separating them. The CDR3 has 13 amino acids. From germline, CDR1 is SGHVS and CDR2 FQNEAQ.

There are a few counts of this clonotype. The V gene is TRBV12-3 or TRBV12-4, the J gene TRBJ2-1; TRBD2 agrees at 8 bases. The length of the CDR3 is 15 residues. J gave up 7 bases and V 8 bases, and 13 bases lay outside the gene matches. CDR3 sequence reads: CASSRSSGLSNEQFF. CDR3 DNA sequence: TGTGCCAGCTCCCGGTCTAGCGGGCTCTCGAATGAGCAGTTCTTC.

This clonotype has at least ten counts. The rearrangement links TRBV7-6 to TRBJ2-3; TRBD2 matches 8 bases. Trimming removed 8 bases from V and 8 bases from J; junction bases left unmatched: 9. The CDR3 is 13 amino acids. Germline-derived CDR1 and CDR2 are SGHVS and FNYEAQ. In DNA, the CDR3 is TGTGCCAGCCGGTTCGCAGCGGGAGCTACGCAGTATTTT. Its translation: CASRFAAGATQYF.

This clonotype showed up just a few times. CDR3 region: CASSYLGLAGRETQYF. CDR3 DNA sequence: TGTGCCAGCAGTTACTTAGGACTAGCGGGACGAGAGACCCAGTACTTC. The chain joins TRBV6-5 to TRBJ2-5; 12 bases align to TRBD2. Germline V gives CDR1 MNHEY, CDR2 SVGAGI. The CDR3 runs to 16 residues. Trimming took 1 base from V and 4 from J; bases not matched to a gene: 4.

This clonotype was seen a handful of times. The chain uses TRBV12-3 or TRBV12-4 and TRBJ2-5, with 13 nucleotides matching TRBD2. This CDR3 contains 18 residues. Losses at the gene ends were 3 bases for V and 2 bases for J; bases not matched to a gene: 9. DNA of the CDR3: TGTGCCAGCAGTTTGCGACTAGCGGGAGGTTTGGGTCAAGAGACCCAGTACTTC. Amino acid sequence: CASSLRLAGGLGQETQYF.

This clonotype showed up just a few times. V and J are TRBV7-3 and TRBJ2-5; TRBD1 matches at 7 bases. V dropped 2 bases and J dropped 2; count of bases not matched to a gene: 5. Germline loops: CDR1 SGHTA, CDR2 FQGTGA. The CDR3 runs to 15 residues. For the CDR3, the DNA is TGTGCCAGCAGCTTAGGGACAGTCAGTCAAGAGACCCAGTACTTC. This encodes CASSLGTVSQETQYF.

The rearrangement joins TRBV29-1 to TRBJ1-1; the D gene is possibly TRBD1 (5 bases). This CDR3 has 13 residues. Germline CDR1 reads SQVTM; CDR2 reads ANQGSEA. V lost 4 bases and J lost 5, with 14 bases in between. CDR3 nucleotide sequence: TGCAGCGTTGCCGCGGGGGGAGAGACTGAAGCTTTCTTT. It yields the protein CSVAAGGETEAFF.

The chain joins TRBV6-2 or TRBV6-3 to TRBJ2-7; 9 positions agree with TRBD1. The CDR3 totals 15 residues. Germline CDR1 reads MNHEY; CDR2 reads SVGEGT. With 5 bases clipped from V and 2 bases from J, the junction kept 7 bases outside the gene matches. The CDR3: CASSDTGTGTYEQYF. DNA for the CDR3: TGTGCCAGCAGTGACACCGGGACAGGGACCTACGAGCAGTACTTC.

This clonotype came up a few times. The CDR3 bases are TGTGCCAGCAGCCCAGGGAGGAGTAGCGTGCTAGGGAATGAGCAGTTCTTC. It is translated as CASSPGRSSVLGNEQFF. The V gene is TRBV6-2 or TRBV6-3, the J gene TRBJ2-1; D perhaps matches TRBD2 (6 bases). Per the germline V gene, CDR1 is MNHEY and CDR2 is SVGEGT. The CDR3 has 17 amino acids. The V end was cut by 6 bases, the J end by 7 bases, with 25 bases between.

This clonotype was detected only a few times. The CDR3, as DNA: TGTGCCAGCAGTTTAGTCACAGCCAGCTCTGGAAACACCATATATTTT. It encodes CASSLVTASSGNTIYF. The chain employs TRBV12-3 or TRBV12-4 and TRBJ1-3; D remains ambiguous. The CDR3 is 16 amino acids. V was trimmed by 1 base and J by 0 bases, leaving 10 bases between them.

The sample holds a few counts of this clonotype. The chain couples TRBV6-6 to TRBJ2-3; D uncertain. Germline V gene data show CDR1 as MNHNY and CDR2 as SVGAGI (reference sequence). This CDR3 region has 13 residues. V lost 4 bases and J lost 10, with 15 bases in between. CDR3 nucleotides: TGTGCCAGCAGTTCTTCACGGGCCGTCGCGCAGTATTTT. It specifies CASSSSRAVAQYF.

The gene calls are TRBV12-3 or TRBV12-4 and TRBJ2-3, with 8 bases aligning to TRBD2. J gave up 4 bases and V 4 bases, and 7 bases lay outside the gene matches. The length of the CDR3 is 15 residues. The CDR3 is CASSSNSGTADTQYF. The CDR3 DNA reads TGTGCCAGCAGTTCAAATAGCGGGACGGCAGATACGCAGTATTTT.

This clonotype was recorded a few times. The V call is TRBV5-1, the J call TRBJ2-1; 8 positions match TRBD2. From germline, CDR1 is SGHRS and CDR2 YFSETQ. This CDR3 contains 17 residues. V was clipped by 4 bases and J by 4 bases; unmatched bases: 13. In DNA form, the CDR3 reads TGCGCCAGCAGCCCGACTGTAACTAGCGGTTTTTACAATGAGCAGTTCTTC. Encoded protein: CASSPTVTSGFYNEQFF.

The chain carries TRBV6-2 or TRBV6-3 and TRBJ2-1, with 9 bases identical to TRBD2. This CDR3 contains 17 residues. Germline V lookup: CDR1 MNHEY, CDR2 SVGEGT. The V segment lost 2 bases and the J segment 0 bases; nucleotides outside the gene matches: 5. Here the CDR3 reads CASSYRASGNSYNEQFF. The CDR3 bases are TGTGCCAGCAGTTACCGAGCTAGCGGGAACTCCTACAATGAGCAGTTCTTC.